These T cell receptor beta chains were read from a single sample in a study of cytomegalovirus exposure and HLA in healthy donors. TCRdb keeps only in-frame clones here, not all; method: immunoSEQ multiplex PCR. This table holds approximately 150,000 clones, 75% to 90% found once. Sample: PBMCs. The receptors were gathered from a male donor in good health and CMV-seronegative. CDR3s include the opening cysteine and the closing phenylalanine or tryptophan. D genes are given only for firm matches. Size tells how often a clone was seen (once, few, many) or the class of an expanded clone, and some rows leave it out.

>NA|TRBV2|TRBJ1-4|NA
CASTTEGKNEKLFF
TGTGCCAGCACCACGGAGGGGAAGAATGAAAAACTGTTTTTT
>NA|TRBV18|TRBJ1-2|TRBD1
CASSPGTGGNGYTF
TGTGCCAGCTCACCGGGAACAGGGGGAAATGGCTACACCTTC
>NA|TRBV11-3|TRBJ2-5|NA
CASSLERGETQYF
TGTGCCAGCAGCTTAGAGCGGGGAGAGACCCAGTACTTC
>few|TRBV5-1|TRBJ1-1|NA
CASSLLAPMNTEAFF
TGCGCCAGCAGCTTGCTGGCACCCATGAACACTGAAGCTTTCTTT
>NA|TRBV6-5|TRBJ2-2|NA
CASSGQINTGELFF
TGTGCCAGCAGCGGACAAATTAACACCGGGGAGCTGTTTTTT
>NA|TRBV7-6|TRBJ1-1|TRBD1
CASSLDSPFRDRGAEAFF
TGTGCCAGCAGCTTAGATTCTCCTTTCCGGGACAGGGGCGCTGAAGCTTTCTTT
>NA|TRBV14|TRBJ2-6|NA
CASSLTSGANVLTF
TGTGCCAGCAGCTTAACTTCGGGGGCCAACGTCCTGACTTTC
>NA|TRBV7-6|TRBJ2-1|NA
CASSLAWQFNEQFF
TGTGCCAGCAGCTTAGCGTGGCAGTTCAATGAGCAGTTCTTC
>NA|TRBV29-1|TRBJ1-1|TRBD1
CSVGTGMYTEAFF
TGCAGCGTCGGGACAGGGATGTACACTGAAGCTTTCTTT
>once|TRBV2|TRBJ2-2|NA
CASRGSTSGTGELFF
TGTGCCAGCAGGGGAAGTACTTCGGGGACCGGGGAGCTGTTTTTT
>once|TRBV10-3|TRBJ2-6|NA
CAISESRVSGANVLTF
TGTGCCATCAGTGAGTCCCGAGTCTCTGGGGCCAACGTCCTGACTTTC
>NA|TRBV7-9|TRBJ1-4|TRBD1
CASSFPDRGATNEKLFF
TGTGCCAGCAGCTTCCCCGACAGGGGAGCAACTAATGAAAAACTGTTTTTT
>NA|TRBV29-1|TRBJ2-7|NA
CSVESPAGPYEQYF
TGCAGCGTTGAAAGTCCCGCAGGGCCCTACGAGCAGTACTTC
>NA|TRBV27|TRBJ2-3|NA
CASSLQGGGVGTDTQYF
TGTGCCAGCAGTTTACAGGGGGGCGGGGTGGGCACAGATACGCAGTATTTT
>few|TRBV5-1|TRBJ2-1|NA
CASSSRQLPGQFF
TGCGCCAGCAGCTCGAGACAACTACCGGGACAATTCTTC
>NA|TRBV2|TRBJ2-7|NA
CASSVNEGDEQYF
TGTGCCAGCAGTGTTAATGAGGGGGACGAGCAGTACTTC
>NA|TRBV6-1|TRBJ1-4|NA
CASSERQFRATNEKLFF
TGTGCCAGCAGTGAGCGACAGTTTAGGGCAACTAATGAAAAACTGTTTTTT
>few|TRBV13|TRBJ2-1|TRBD2
CASSLNYMGGGPSSYNEQFF
TGTGCCAGCAGCTTAAATTATATGGGGGGGGGACCGAGCTCCTACAATGAGCAGTTCTTC
>NA|TRBV9|TRBJ2-7|NA
CASSVGVAYEQYF
TGTGCCAGCAGCGTAGGAGTTGCCTACGAGCAGTACTTC
>NA|TRBV20-1|TRBJ1-2|TRBD1
CSARTGYGYTF
TGCAGTGCCCGGACAGGGTATGGCTACACCTTC
>few|TRBV11-2|TRBJ2-1|TRBD1
CASSSLGTANEQFF
TGTGCCAGCAGCTCTCTCGGGACAGCTAATGAGCAGTTCTTC
>NA|TRBV5-1|TRBJ2-3|TRBD2
CASRTSGGQGDTQYF
TGCGCCAGCAGGACTAGCGGGGGCCAGGGAGATACGCAGTATTTT
>NA|TRBV15|TRBJ1-1|TRBD1
CATSRLTGGTEAFF
TGTGCCACCAGCAGGCTAACAGGGGGCACTGAAGCTTTCTTT
>NA|TRBV10-3|TRBJ1-2|NA
CATRENRDINGYTF
TGTGCCACCCGGGAAAACAGGGATATCAATGGCTACACCTTC
>NA|TRBV27|TRBJ1-1|NA
CASSLVTAIGNTEAFF
TGTGCCAGCAGTTTAGTGACAGCCATAGGTAACACTGAAGCTTTCTTT
>NA|TRBV11-2|TRBJ2-1|NA
CASSLGGNDNEQFF
TGTGCCAGCAGCTTAGGTGGCAACGACAATGAGCAGTTCTTC
>few|TRBV5-1|TRBJ2-2|TRBD2
CASRPELAAVAGELFF
TGCGCCAGCAGGCCCGAACTAGCGGCGGTTGCTGGGGAGCTGTTTTTT
>NA|TRBV6-1|TRBJ2-2|TRBD1
CASGQGGTGELFF
TGTGCCAGCGGACAGGGGGGCACCGGGGAGCTGTTTTTT
>once|TRBV5-1|TRBJ2-5|TRBD1
CASSLAGRGQETQYF
TGCGCCAGCAGCTTGGCGGGCAGGGGGCAAGAGACCCAGTACTTC
>NA|TRBV7-2|TRBJ1-2|TRBD1
CASSLGQGPTGYTF
TGTGCCAGCAGCCTTGGACAGGGGCCTACAGGCTACACCTTC
>NA|TRBV7-9|TRBJ2-1|NA
CASSFSRRVSGRGRNEQFF
TGTGCCAGCAGCTTTAGTAGGCGGGTGTCGGGCCGAGGTAGAAATGAGCAGTTCTTC
>NA|TRBV6-4|TRBJ2-1|TRBD2
CASSDSTSGGAEQFF
TGTGCCAGCAGTGACTCGACTAGCGGGGGGGCTGAGCAGTTCTTC
>few|TRBV30|TRBJ1-1|NA
CAWGGGRAFF
TGTGCCTGGGGGGGAGGGCGAGCTTTCTTT
>NA|TRBV6-6|TRBJ2-6|NA
CASHRDRMSGANVLTF
TGTGCCAGCCACAGGGATAGAATGTCTGGGGCCAACGTCCTGACTTTC
>NA|TRBV5-1|TRBJ2-7|TRBD1
CASSEGQVPNYEQYF
TGCGCCAGCAGCGAGGGACAGGTCCCCAACTACGAGCAGTACTTC
>NA|TRBV5-1|TRBJ2-5|NA
CASSLGQQETQYF
TGCGCCAGCAGCCTTGGACAGCAAGAGACCCAGTACTTC
>NA|TRBV15|TRBJ1-5|NA
CATSRDLPRGFNQPQHF
TGTGCCACCAGCAGAGATCTACCCAGGGGCTTTAATCAGCCCCAGCATTTT
>NA|TRBV7-2|TRBJ2-1|NA
CASSLDARREQFF
TGTGCCAGCAGCTTAGATGCCCGCCGGGAGCAGTTCTTC
>NA|TRBV5-1|TRBJ1-1|NA
CASSSGPDRLTEAFF
TGCGCCAGCAGCTCAGGCCCCGACCGTCTGACTGAAGCTTTCTTT
>once|TRBV19|TRBJ2-7|TRBD1
CASSNRDREDEQYF
TGTGCCAGTAGTAACCGGGACAGGGAGGACGAGCAGTACTTC
>NA|TRBV5-1|TRBJ1-1|NA
CASSLWQTQNTEAFF
TGCGCCAGCAGCTTGTGGCAGACACAGAACACTGAAGCTTTCTTT
>NA|TRBV5-1|TRBJ1-6|TRBD1
CASSFSGGTEVSPLHF
TGCGCCAGCAGCTTTAGTGGAGGGACAGAGGTCTCACCCCTCCACTTT
>NA|TRBV29-1|TRBJ1-2|NA
CSAEQGFYGYTF
TGCAGCGCAGAACAGGGTTTCTATGGCTACACCTTC
>NA|TRBV4-1|TRBJ1-1|NA
CASSLVRQGYTEAFF
TGCGCCAGCAGCCTAGTGCGGCAGGGTTACACTGAAGCTTTCTTT
>NA|TRBV7-6|TRBJ2-2|TRBD1
CASSHTDRVDTGELFF
TGTGCCAGCAGCCACACGGACAGGGTGGACACCGGGGAGCTGTTTTTT
>NA|TRBV6-6|TRBJ1-5|NA
CASSYNGDSNQPQHF
TGTGCCAGCAGTTACAACGGGGATAGCAATCAGCCCCAGCATTTT
>NA|TRBV7-9|TRBJ1-1|NA
CASSLAGLDTEAFF
TGTGCCAGCAGCTTAGCCGGACTCGACACTGAAGCTTTCTTT
>NA|TRBV6-1|TRBJ2-7|TRBD2
CASSERRGGGYEQYF
TGTGCCAGCAGTGAACGGCGGGGGGGCGGTTACGAGCAGTACTTC
>NA|TRBV7-8|TRBJ2-7|NA
CASSLVGGDRPYEQYF
TGTGCCAGCAGCTTAGTTGGAGGGGACCGTCCCTACGAGCAGTACTTC
>NA|TRBV29-1|TRBJ2-2|TRBD2
CSTNSGGNTGELFF
TGCAGCACTAATAGCGGGGGGAACACCGGGGAGCTGTTTTTT
>few|TRBV11-1|TRBJ2-7|TRBD1
CASSLSSGQGYEQYF
TGTGCCAGCAGCTTAAGTTCGGGACAGGGCTACGAGCAGTACTTC
>NA|TRBV11-2|TRBJ2-5|TRBD2
CASSFPASGGASTQYF
TGTGCCAGCAGCTTCCCCGCTAGCGGGGGCGCCTCGACCCAGTACTTC
>NA|TRBV7-9|TRBJ1-2|TRBD1
CASSLGSGQVTGYTF
TGTGCCAGCAGCTTAGGGTCGGGACAGGTGACGGGCTACACCTTC
>NA|TRBV7-9|TRBJ1-2|NA
CSSSSRGGGNYGYTF
TGTTCCAGCAGCTCCCGTGGGGGGGGTAACTATGGCTACACCTTC